What follows is one T cell receptor beta chain and its context. Antigen: not known. TCRdb recomputed calls from the reads with MiXCR, one row per CDR3 protein. This table holds approximately 170,000 distinct CDR3 sequences, roughly a sixth found once. This sample was included in a study of T cell repertoires in cytomegalovirus infection. Across the study: A matching HLA type, together with CMV infection, was signaled by public TCR beta signatures.

Study outcomes and limitations: Cumulative public TCR beta family frequency identified carriers of CMV plus the relevant HLA. There were HLA-C-restricted CMV-specific TCR beta clonotypes dominating the ex vivo response.

The trim removed 2 bases at V and 6 bases at J, leaving 15 bases unmatched. The CDR3 spans 18 residues. Per the germline V gene, CDR1 is SGHRS and CDR2 is YFSETQ. This TCR was sampled from a human donor in good health (CMV status not recorded). Some clones in this sample may be carry-over from other donors' samples. The V call is TRBV5-1, the J call TRBJ2-1; 9 bases fit TRBD1. The specimen was CD8+ T cells from PBMCs. CDR3 nucleotides: TGCGCCAGCAGCTTTACACAGGGGGCTGTCTTGGGGGGCAATGAGCAGTTCTTC. Protein: CASSFTQGAVLGGNEQFF.